This T cell receptor beta chain was sequenced for a study of shared clonotypes between healthy human individuals. Study-level points and caveats: Clonotype sharing across donors was expected to vary with sequencing depth.

As concerns this clone: What it binds is not known.

CDR1 and CDR2 (germline): SGHTA, FQGNSA. The CDR3 spans 13 residues. Every subset had its genomic DNA shared out evenly among several immunoSEQ plates. TCRdb's copy holds only in-frame clones and misses some; the assay was immunoSEQ multiplex PCR. Among around 500,000 clones listed, more than 65% were seen once. This sequence originates from a woman aged 40 to 50 in good health. Some clones in this sample may be carry-over from other donors' samples. The specimen sequenced was PBMCs. V and J are TRBV7-2 and TRBJ2-5, with unresolved D. The DNA end is a closer match to TRBJ2-7, so the J assignment may be wrong. The CDR3 sequence is CASSLSGPYEQYF. The CDR3 DNA reads as TGTGCCAGCAGCTTATCGGGCCCCTACGAGCAGTACTTC.